Reported below is one TCR beta chain. The antigen is not known. Other DNA sequences in this sample translate to the same CDR3. Replicate PCRs from sorted subsets contained approximately 200 ng DNA, which is tens of thousands of T cell genomes. Assay used: immunoSEQ multiplex PCR; TCRdb lists only in-frame clones, some missing. The table has 650,000 to 800,000 clones, approximately 72% seen once. The data are from a study of shared clonotypes between healthy human individuals. The study, taken as a whole, reports: Represented diversity (both genetic and exposure-history) was limited by the small number of donors.

Only Caucasian adults living in Nashville, Tennessee made up the donor group. This CDR3 spans 12 amino acids. V lost 6 bases and J 0 bases, leaving 3 bases between the germline ends. Germline lookup yields CDR1 KGHSH and CDR2 LQKENI. The sequence was obtained from a woman aged 30 to 39 in good health. The specimen sequenced was memory CD4+ T cells sorted from blood. Subset specified: CD45RA-negative fraction. The V and J genes are TRBV18 and TRBJ1-5; D uncertain. In DNA form, the CDR3 reads TGTGCCAGCTCGCCTAGCAATCAGCCCCAGCATTTT. Amino acid sequence: CASSPSNQPQHF.